This TCR beta chain comes out of a study of T cells after yellow fever vaccination. Study-wide background: Where fractions had low cell numbers, libraries were prepared from them with the SMART-Seq v4 Ultra Low Input RNA kit.

Template switching by 5'RACE produced TCR cDNA, adding a universal primer site and UMIs. TCRdb reprocessed the 5' RACE reads with MiXCR, giving one entry per CDR3 protein. The sample has some 300,000 distinct CDR3 sequences, approximately 10% seen once. As to this clonotype: Its matching antigen is unknown.

Overall study results and limits: The booster saw the reappearance of most primary-vaccination clones (96% CD4, almost 90% CD8).

The receptor comes from a man younger than 35 who received the YFV17D yellow fever vaccine. This material consisted of CD4+ T cells sorted from PBMCs, taken 5 days after the yellow fever booster vaccination.

CDR3 sequence: CSARNQGGRHEQYF. CDR3 nucleotide sequence: TGCAGTGCTAGAAACCAGGGGGGAAGACACGAGCAGTACTTC. The chain carries TRBV20-1 and TRBJ2-7, with D possibly TRBD1 on 7 matching bases. Trimming cost V 2 bases and J 5 bases, with 16 bases left between them. In germline, CDR1 is DFQATT, CDR2 SNEGSKA (reference sequence). The CDR3 extends over 14 amino acids.